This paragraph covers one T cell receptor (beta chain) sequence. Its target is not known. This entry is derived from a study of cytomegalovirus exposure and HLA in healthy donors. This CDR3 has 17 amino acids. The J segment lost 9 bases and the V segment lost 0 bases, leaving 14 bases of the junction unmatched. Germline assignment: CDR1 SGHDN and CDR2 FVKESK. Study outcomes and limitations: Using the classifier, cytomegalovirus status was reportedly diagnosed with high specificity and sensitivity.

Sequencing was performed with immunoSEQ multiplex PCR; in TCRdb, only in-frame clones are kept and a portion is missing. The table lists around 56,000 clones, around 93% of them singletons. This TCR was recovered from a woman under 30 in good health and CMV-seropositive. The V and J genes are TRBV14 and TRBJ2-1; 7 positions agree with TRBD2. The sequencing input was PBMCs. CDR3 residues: CASSQDTASGRYGEQFF. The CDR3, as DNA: TGTGCCAGCAGCCAAGATACCGCTAGCGGCCGGTACGGTGAGCAGTTCTTC.